In its sample, the clone carrying this T cell receptor (beta chain) was seen many times. The target antigen is unknown. A process of 5'RACE template switching, which added a universal primer site and UMIs, was used to make TCR cDNA. A single record per CDR3 protein comes from TCRdb applying MiXCR to the 5' RACE reads. Among approximately 300,000 distinct CDR3 sequences listed, about 6.6% were seen once. The sample belongs to a study of T cells after yellow fever vaccination. The study's findings and limits: The secondary response was weaker, and its peak arrived faster, on day 5 versus 15. Only a small proportion of the clonotypes turned up in both the CD4 and the CD8 compartments, likely arising from convergent recombination.

The source is a man younger than 35 who received the YFV17D yellow fever vaccine. This sample comprised PBMCs, obtained more than 40 days after the first yellow fever vaccination.

The CDR3 sequence: CASAFDSLETQYF. The CDR3, as DNA: TGTGCCTCCGCTTTCGATAGCCTGGAGACCCAGTACTTC. This sequence joins TRBV30 and TRBJ2-5; D gene ambiguous. Trimming left V 7 bases short and J 5 bases short, with 17 bases between. The CDR3 covers 13 residues. Germline CDR1 is GTSNPN and CDR2 is SVGIG (reference sequence). The full variable domain, in which reference TRBV30 and TRBJ2-5 provide the parts outside the CDR3, is SQTIHQWPATLVQPVGSPLSLECTVEGTSNPNLYWYRQAAGRGLQLLFYSVGIGQISSEVPQNLSASRPQDRQFILSSKKLLLSDSGFYLCASAFDSLETQYFGPGTRLLVL.